These 11 T cell receptor beta chains originate from one sample sequenced in a study of radiation and T cells in renal cell carcinoma. The table came from immunoSEQ multiplex PCR; TCRdb's copy has only in-frame clones and leaves some out. The sample consists of 150,000 to 200,000 clones, 88% of them appearing once. This sample's time point: blood 4 weeks post-SBRT, at nephrectomy. The treatment was: 15 Gy SBRT to primary tumor, nephrectomy 4 weeks later. Sequences were derived from blood, sampled from a patient whose treatment included radiotherapy and nephrectomy. Receptors were obtained from a woman between 45 and 65 years old with renal cell carcinoma.

The V gene is TRBV18, the J gene TRBJ2-7; TRBD2 matches 8 bases. CDR1 is KGHSH, CDR2 LQKENI, per germline. This CDR3 comprises 14 residues. Losses at the gene ends were 4 bases for V and 6 bases for J; bases not matched to a gene: 8. The CDR3 nucleotides read TGTGCCAGCTCACTGGGGACTAGGGAAGGCGAGCAGTACTTC. It codes for CASSLGTREGEQYF.

This chain joins TRBV7-2 and TRBJ2-2, with D tentatively TRBD1 or TRBD2 (5 bases each). The germline CDR1 and CDR2 sequences are SGHTA and FQGNSA. Trimming took off 7 bases at V and 6 bases at J, with 21 bases between the two ends. The CDR3 length is 16 residues. The CDR3 nucleotides are TGTGCCAGCAAGCCCGACACACCTCAGGGACCCGGGGAGCTGTTTTTT. It is translated as CASKPDTPQGPGELFF.

V and J are TRBV6-5 and TRBJ1-2; D possibly corresponds to TRBD1 (5 bases). Trimming removed 2 bases from V and 1 base from J, with 8 bases in between. CDR3 length: 14 amino acids. The germline CDR1 and CDR2 sequences are MNHEY and SVGAGI. The DNA of the CDR3 is TGTGCCAGCAGTTACCGGGGGGGTAACTATGGCTACACCTTC. Its protein product is CASSYRGGNYGYTF.

The CDR3 DNA reads as TGCGCCAGCAGCCAAGATAGGGGCGGCGGCTACACCTTC. Protein: CASSQDRGGGYTF. V usage is TRBV4-1 and J usage is TRBJ1-2, with D possibly being TRBD1 (5 bases). V lost 0 bases and J lost 8, with 10 bases in between. This CDR3 has 13 amino acids. Germline V gene lookup returns CDR1 MGHRA and CDR2 YSYEKL.

The chain has TRBV7-3 and TRBJ2-2, with 7 bases identical to TRBD1. The CDR3 has 19 amino acids. The V gene end was trimmed by 2 bases and the J gene end by 1 base; junction bases not matched to a gene: 13. Germline V CDR1 and CDR2: SGHTA, FQGTGA. In DNA, the CDR3 is TGTGCCAGCAGCTTAGAGATCGGACAGGCCGCGCAGAACACCGGGGAGCTGTTTTTT. It encodes CASSLEIGQAAQNTGELFF.

The rearrangement uses TRBV4-3 and TRBJ1-2; D uncertain. The CDR3 has 14 residues. CDR1 and CDR2 (germline): LGHNA, YSLEER. Trimming removed 0 bases from V and 5 bases from J, with 10 bases in between. The CDR3 loop reads CASSQDSRVYGYTF. The CDR3 DNA sequence: TGCGCCAGCAGCCAAGATTCAAGGGTTTATGGCTACACCTTC.

This clone was counted between two and nine times. The V gene is TRBV4-2, the J gene TRBJ1-2, with D unresolved. CDR1 is LGHNA and CDR2 is YNFKEQ in the germline V gene. There are 13 residues in the CDR3. V lost 0 bases and J 7 bases, leaving 9 bases between the germline ends. The CDR3 spells CASSQDQWGGYTF. DNA for the CDR3: TGTGCCAGCAGCCAAGATCAATGGGGTGGCTACACCTTC.

V gene TRBV2 combines with J gene TRBJ2-1; 12 bases fit TRBD2. Trimming cost V 5 bases and J 8 bases; bases outside gene matches: 7. There are 15 residues in the CDR3. The germline V gene encodes CDR1 SNHLY and CDR2 FYNNEI. CDR3 sequence reads: CASSPSSGGAYEQFF. The CDR3 nucleotides read TGTGCCAGCAGTCCTTCTAGCGGGGGGGCATATGAGCAGTTCTTC.

The J gene is TRBJ1-2, the V gene TRBV19; D is unclear. Trimming took 3 bases from V and 5 from J, leaving 13 bases between them. CDR1 is LNHDA and CDR2 is SQIVND in the germline V gene (reference sequence). The length of the CDR3 is 14 residues. The CDR3 spells CASSILSEGYGYTF. CDR3 nucleotide sequence: TGTGCCAGTAGTATTTTATCTGAAGGGTATGGCTACACCTTC.

V and J are TRBV7-2 and TRBJ1-1; D unresolved. Germline CDR1 reads SGHTA; CDR2 reads FQGNSA. This CDR3 is built from 14 residues. V gave up 6 bases and J gave up 0 bases, with 11 bases separating them. The chain's CDR3 is CASRPTAMNTEAFF. For the CDR3, the DNA is TGTGCCAGCAGGCCCACTGCAATGAACACTGAAGCTTTCTTT.

The V gene is TRBV6-5, the J gene TRBJ2-7; D possibly uses TRBD1 or TRBD2 (6 bases each). The germline CDR1 and CDR2 sequences are MNHEY and SVGAGI. This CDR3 spans 14 amino acids. Trimming removed 4 bases at V and 7 bases at J, with 17 bases between. This CDR3 is CASSSPTGAREQYF. CDR3 in DNA: TGTGCCAGCAGTTCCCCAACGGGGGCGAGGGAGCAGTACTTC.